This TCR beta chain was sequenced during a study of regulatory T cells in long-lasting Graves disease. About the research overall: Antithyroid drugs had been taken under 3 months by newly diagnosed Graves' patients.

Relying on iRepertoire HTBI primers and Arm-PCR of CDR3 regions, the team built TCR beta libraries. TCRdb reanalysed the multiplex PCR reads using MiXCR and keeps one entry per CDR3 protein. Of approximately 390,000 distinct CDR3 sequences listed, 15% to 20% are singletons. Sample time point: newly diagnosed GD, antithyroid drugs for less than 3 months. The TCR library was made from RNA extracted from PBMCs. The data were also submitted as part of a second study, on T cells in Graves' hyperthyroidism and ophthalmopathy. From that second work: When the TCR CDR3 underwent first-round RT-PCR, the HTBI primer set was used.

This material consisted of peripheral blood mononuclear cells (PBMCs), taken at new diagnosis, from a patient treated with antithyroid drugs. The receptor's source is a woman aged 18-30 years with Graves disease.

In DNA, the CDR3 is TGTGCCAGTAAGGAACAGGGGAACGGTGAGCAGTTCTTC. Translation gives CASKEQGNGEQFF. J is TRBJ2-1 and V is TRBV19; TRBD1 matches at 7 bases. The V gene's germline CDR1 is LNHDA and CDR2 SQIVND (reference sequence). V was pared by 7 bases and J by 9 bases, with 9 bases of the junction left unmatched. The CDR3 sequence is 13 residues long.